Listed here are 23 T cell receptor beta chains from one sample, sequenced in a study of blood T cell repertoires in COVID-19. Here immunoSEQ multiplex PCR was the method, and the copy in TCRdb shows in-frame clones only, minus some. The sample has about 190,000 clones; roughly four fifths are singletons. Input material: peripheral blood. The source of these receptors is a woman in her 70s with active or convalescent COVID-19.

The V gene is TRBV27, the J gene TRBJ2-2; 7 bases are shared with TRBD1. J was trimmed by 2 bases and V by 7 bases; bases with no gene match: 10. The germline V gene has CDR1 MNHEY and CDR2 SMNVEV (reference sequence). The CDR3 is 16 amino acids. As DNA, the CDR3 is TGTGCCAGCAACAAAGCAGGGGACAGCAACACCGGGGAGCTGTTTTTT. Its translation: CASNKAGDSNTGELFF.

The chain recombines TRBV5-4 with TRBJ2-2; perhaps TRBD1 as D (7 bases). The CDR3 sequence is 16 residues long. In germline, CDR1 is SGHNT, CDR2 YYREEE (reference sequence). Trimming stripped 4 bases from V and 3 bases from J, with 16 bases between. CDR3 sequence (DNA): TGTGCCAGCAGCCGCAGGGGGGAGCGGTACACCGGGGAGCTGTTTTTT. Protein sequence: CASSRRGERYTGELFF.

CDR3: CASSPGRDRVETQYF. Written as DNA, the CDR3 is TGTGCCAGCTCACCAGGAAGGGACAGGGTGGAGACCCAGTACTTC. The V gene is TRBV18, the J gene TRBJ2-5; TRBD1 aligns across 9 bases. Germline lookup yields CDR1 KGHSH and CDR2 LQKENI. J lost 5 bases, V lost 2 bases, and 6 bases had no gene match. This CDR3 has 15 amino acids.

This chain joins TRBV5-6 and TRBJ2-1; 10 positions match TRBD1. There are 16 residues in the CDR3. V was pared by 1 base and J by 7 bases, with 8 bases of the junction left unmatched. Germline CDR1 is SGHDT and CDR2 is YYEEEE. CDR3 bases: TGTGCCAGCAGCTTGCGAATTGGGACAGGGGAGAATGAGCAGTTCTTC. It codes for CASSLRIGTGENEQFF.

The chain combines TRBV7-2 with TRBJ1-2, with TRBD1 as a possible D gene (5 bases). CDR3 size: 14 residues. CDR1 is SGHTA and CDR2 is FQGNSA in the germline V gene. Deletions cut 6 bases from V and 8 bases from J, with 19 bases between. CDR3: CASRRGGRGEGYTF. The CDR3 region has the DNA TGTGCCAGCAGGCGGGGAGGGAGGGGAGAAGGCTACACCTTC.

The rearrangement joins TRBV4-1 to TRBJ2-5; the match to TRBD2 covers 12 bases. CDR3 length equals 16 residues. The V segment lost 0 bases and the J segment 4 bases; nucleotides outside the gene matches: 3. Germline V gene lookup returns CDR1 MGHRA and CDR2 YSYEKL. CDR3 protein: CASSQDPTSGGETQYF. CDR3 in DNA: TGCGCCAGCAGCCAAGATCCGACTAGCGGGGGAGAGACCCAGTACTTC.

The genes are TRBV7-3 and TRBJ2-1, with TRBD2 identical over 9 bases. Germline CDR1 is SGHTA and CDR2 is FQGTGA. V trimming: 2 bases; J trimming: 7 bases; junction bases outside the gene matches: 3. The CDR3 consists of 14 residues. CDR3 residues: CASSLAGGPNEQFF. The CDR3 nucleotides are TGTGCCAGCAGCTTAGCGGGAGGGCCGAATGAGCAGTTCTTC.

This rearrangement joins TRBV5-8 to TRBJ1-5, with 9 nucleotides matching TRBD1. Germline V gene sequence: CDR1 SGHTS, CDR2 YDEGEE. CDR3 size: 15 residues. Trimming at V came to 1 base and at J to 5 bases, leaving 4 bases not matched to a gene. In nucleotides, the CDR3 is TGTGCCAGCAGCTTGACGGGGACAGGGCATCAGCCCCAGCATTTT. This translates into CASSLTGTGHQPQHF.

This clone was counted ten times or more. The rearrangement joins TRBV6-2 or TRBV6-3 to TRBJ1-4; 9 nucleotides line up with TRBD1. Trimming removed 5 bases from V and 7 bases from J; junction bases left unmatched: 11. CDR1 MNHEY and CDR2 SVGEGT come from the germline V gene. CDR3 length: 16 amino acids. The CDR3 DNA is TGTGCCAGCAGTATGGGGTCCGGGACAGGGCTTGAAAAACTGTTTTTT. Translating gives CASSMGSGTGLEKLFF.

This sequence joins TRBV15 and TRBJ1-1; 7 nucleotides agree with TRBD1. The CDR3 is made up of 12 amino acids. V lost 1 base, J lost 8 bases, and 1 base stayed unmatched. Per the germline V gene, CDR1 is LNHNV and CDR2 is YYDKDF (reference sequence). The CDR3 loop is CATSRGGQEAFF. CDR3 DNA: TGTGCCACCAGCAGAGGGGGACAGGAAGCTTTCTTT.

The chain joins TRBV27 to TRBJ2-7, with TRBD2 matching over 11 bases. The germline V gene encodes CDR1 MNHEY and CDR2 SMNVEV (reference sequence). The trim removed 0 bases at V and 11 bases at J, leaving 9 bases unmatched. The CDR3 has 15 amino acids. CDR3 bases: TGTGCCAGCAGTTTATCGGGGGGTAGCGGGAGGGCCAAGTACTTC. It yields the protein CASSLSGGSGRAKYF.

This clone was found once. The chain recombines TRBV19 with TRBJ2-3; the match to TRBD1 covers 7 bases. CDR3 length: 16 amino acids. With 5 bases clipped from V and 2 bases from J, the junction kept 10 bases outside the gene matches. Germline CDR1 LNHDA, CDR2 SQIVND (reference sequence). The CDR3 loop reads CASSLYHGQVTDTQYF. Here the CDR3 DNA reads TGTGCCAGTAGTTTGTATCATGGACAGGTCACAGATACGCAGTATTTT.

The rearrangement uses TRBV5-5 and TRBJ2-1, with TRBD1 as a possible D gene (6 bases). Trimming pared 2 bases from V and 4 bases from J, leaving 19 bases between. CDR3 length: 17 amino acids. Germline-derived CDR1 and CDR2 are SGHKS and YYEKEE (reference sequence). The CDR3 DNA sequence: TGTGCCAGCAGCTTCGAAACAGGGCTGTTCGCTTACAATGAGCAGTTCTTC. Translating gives CASSFETGLFAYNEQFF.

The chain couples TRBV5-1 to TRBJ2-2; TRBD2 might be the D (5 bases). CDR1 is SGHRS and CDR2 is YFSETQ in the germline V gene. The CDR3 has 14 amino acids. V was cut by 6 bases and J by 2 bases, with 11 bases left in between. The DNA for the CDR3 is TGCGCCAGCACGGGGATCGGAAACACCGGGGAGCTGTTTTTT. Translating it yields CASTGIGNTGELFF.

The chain employs TRBV4-1 and TRBJ2-1, with 8 bases matching TRBD1. This CDR3 is built from 17 residues. V dropped 0 bases and J dropped 7; count of bases not matched to a gene: 11. In germline, CDR1 is MGHRA, CDR2 YSYEKL. In DNA, the CDR3 is TGCGCCAGCAGCCAAGATGGCCGCAGGGGGCTAGTGAATGAGCAGTTCTTC. Translating gives CASSQDGRRGLVNEQFF.

V is TRBV11-2 and J is TRBJ2-5, with 9 positions matching TRBD2. J gave up 0 bases and V 1 base, and 3 bases lay outside the gene matches. CDR3 length: 16 residues. Looked up from germline, CDR1 is SGHAT and CDR2 is FQNNGV. The CDR3 is CASSLGLAVYQETQYF. CDR3 DNA: TGTGCCAGCAGCTTAGGACTAGCGGTTTACCAAGAGACCCAGTACTTC.

The rearrangement links TRBV5-4 to TRBJ1-6; 8 bases fit TRBD1. This CDR3 spans 17 amino acids. Germline-derived CDR1 and CDR2 are SGHNT and YYREEE (reference sequence). V trimming: 5 bases; J trimming: 6 bases; junction bases outside the gene matches: 13. The CDR3 protein is CASSSQGAGFGNSPLHF. DNA of the CDR3: TGTGCCAGCAGTTCCCAGGGGGCCGGGTTTGGTAATTCACCCCTCCACTTT.

Only a few counts were recorded for this clone. This chain links TRBV19 with TRBJ2-7; 10 bases are shared with TRBD2. Germline CDR1 and CDR2: LNHDA and SQIVND (reference sequence). The CDR3 is made up of 13 amino acids. Unmatched junction bases numbered 3, after V lost 7 bases and J lost 3 bases. CDR3 protein: CASNIAGGYEQYF. Here the CDR3 DNA reads TGTGCCAGTAACATAGCGGGAGGCTACGAGCAGTACTTC.

J is TRBJ2-7 and V is TRBV14; TRBD2 aligns across 8 bases. The CDR3 loop spans 14 amino acids. The germline CDR1 and CDR2 sequences are SGHDN and FVKESK. The junction had 4 bases not matched to a gene; V was cut back by 2 bases and J by 4 bases. CDR3 in DNA: TGTGCCAGCAGCCAAAGACGGGAGGGTTACGAGCAGTACTTC. As protein: CASSQRREGYEQYF. Looking up the rest from reference TRBV14 and TRBJ2-7 gives the full variable domain: EAGVTQFPSHSVIEKGQTVTLRCDPISGHDNLYWYRRVMGKEIKFLLHFVKESKQDESGMPNNRFLAERTGGTYSTLKVQPAELEDSGVYFCASSQRREGYEQYFGPGTRLTVT.

The chain links TRBV6-6 to TRBJ2-2, with 8 bases that match TRBD2. The CDR3 runs to 14 residues. Germline V gene data show CDR1 as MNHNY and CDR2 as SVGAGI (reference sequence). V lost 11 bases, J lost 6 bases, and 11 bases stayed unmatched. CDR3 sequence: CAGKRERTSGELFF. CDR3 sequence (DNA): TGTGCCGGCAAGCGGGAGCGGACTTCCGGGGAGCTGTTTTTT.

The chain combines TRBV6-5 with TRBJ2-3; the match to TRBD1 covers 9 bases. Looked up from germline, CDR1 is MNHEY and CDR2 is SVGAGI. Trimming removed 4 bases from V and 1 base from J; junction bases left unmatched: 3. This CDR3 comprises 15 residues. CDR3: CASSLRTGGTDTQYF. The CDR3 nucleotides read TGTGCCAGCAGTTTACGGACAGGGGGCACAGATACGCAGTATTTT.

This chain connects TRBV5-6 to TRBJ2-1, with D hard to call. This CDR3 is 11 amino acids long. Deletions cut 1 base from V and 8 bases from J, with 4 bases between. Germline V gives CDR1 SGHDT, CDR2 YYEEEE. This CDR3 reads CASSLYYEQFF. The CDR3 DNA reads as TGTGCCAGCAGCTTGTATTATGAGCAGTTCTTC.

This clone was detected a few times. This sequence joins TRBV30 and TRBJ1-2; D may be TRBD1 (5 bases). The germline gives CDR1 GTSNPN, CDR2 SVGIG (reference sequence). CDR3 length equals 13 residues. Trimming stripped 5 bases from V and 6 bases from J, with 16 bases between. CDR3 residues: CAWLGHRLDGYTF. CDR3 in DNA: TGTGCCTGGTTAGGACACCGCCTAGATGGCTACACCTTC.